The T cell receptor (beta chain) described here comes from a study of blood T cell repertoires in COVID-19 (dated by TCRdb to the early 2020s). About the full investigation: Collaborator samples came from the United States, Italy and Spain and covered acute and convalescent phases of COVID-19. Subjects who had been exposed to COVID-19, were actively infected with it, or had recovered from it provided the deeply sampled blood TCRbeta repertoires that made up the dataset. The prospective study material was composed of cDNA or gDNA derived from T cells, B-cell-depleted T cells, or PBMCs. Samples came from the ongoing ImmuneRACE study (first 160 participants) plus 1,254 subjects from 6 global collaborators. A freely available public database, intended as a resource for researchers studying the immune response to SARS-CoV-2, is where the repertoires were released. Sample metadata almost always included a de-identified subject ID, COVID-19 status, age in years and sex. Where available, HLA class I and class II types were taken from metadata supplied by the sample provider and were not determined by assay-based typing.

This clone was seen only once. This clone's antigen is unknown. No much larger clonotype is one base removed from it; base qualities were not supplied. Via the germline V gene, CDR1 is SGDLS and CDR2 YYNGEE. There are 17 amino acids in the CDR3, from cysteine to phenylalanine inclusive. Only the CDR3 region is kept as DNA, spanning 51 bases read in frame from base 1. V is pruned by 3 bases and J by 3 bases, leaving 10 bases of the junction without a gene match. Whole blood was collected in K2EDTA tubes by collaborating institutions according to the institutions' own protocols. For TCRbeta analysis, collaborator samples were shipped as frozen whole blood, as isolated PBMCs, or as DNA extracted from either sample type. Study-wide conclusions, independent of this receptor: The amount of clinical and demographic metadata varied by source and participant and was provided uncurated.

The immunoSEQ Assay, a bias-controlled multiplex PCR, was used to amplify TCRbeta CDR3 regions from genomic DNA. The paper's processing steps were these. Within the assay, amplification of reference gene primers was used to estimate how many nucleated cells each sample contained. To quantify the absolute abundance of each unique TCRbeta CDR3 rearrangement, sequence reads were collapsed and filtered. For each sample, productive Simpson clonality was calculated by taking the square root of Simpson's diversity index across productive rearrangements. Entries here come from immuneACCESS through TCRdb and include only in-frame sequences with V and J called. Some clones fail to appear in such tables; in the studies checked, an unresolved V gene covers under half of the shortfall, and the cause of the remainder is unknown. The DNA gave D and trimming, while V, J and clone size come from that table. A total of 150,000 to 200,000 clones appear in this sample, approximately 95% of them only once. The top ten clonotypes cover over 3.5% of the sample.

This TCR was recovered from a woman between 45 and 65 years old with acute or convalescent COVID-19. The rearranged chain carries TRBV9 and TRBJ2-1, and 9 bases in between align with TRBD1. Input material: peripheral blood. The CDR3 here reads CASSAQTGTGSYNEQFF. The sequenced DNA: TGTGCCAGCAGCGCCCAAACCGGGACAGGGAGCTACAATGAGCAGTTCTTC. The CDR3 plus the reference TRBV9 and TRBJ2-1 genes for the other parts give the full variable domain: DSGVTQTPKHLITATGQRVTLRCSPRSGDLSVYWYQQSLDQGLQFLIQYYNGEERAKGNILERFSAQQFPDLHSELNLSSLELGDSALYFCASSAQTGTGSYNEQFFGPGTRLTVL.